This T cell receptor beta chain was captured in a study of blood T cells in healthy people across ages. Study-level results: Long-lived donors exceeded aged donors in naive CD4+ cells and diversity. Getting older went along with TCR beta diversity per million T cells dropping roughly linearly.

For the second PCR, which ran for roughly 7 to 11 cycles, a sample-barcoded 5' primer and a J-beta primer mix were used. A minimum of 3 million CDR3-containing paired-end reads was obtained for each sample. TCRdb redid the calling of the 5' RACE reads with MiXCR, one entry per CDR3 protein. The table includes around 670,000 distinct CDR3 sequences, about 30% detected once. Concerning this clonotype: The target antigen is unknown.

The sequencing input was blood. The clonotype originates from a woman older than 75 in good health.

In nucleotides, the CDR3 is TGCAGTGCTAGGGAGGATCCTCGGTCCGATACGCAGTATTTT. This gives the protein CSAREDPRSDTQYF. The rearrangement joins TRBV20-1 to TRBJ2-3; D is perhaps TRBD2 (5 bases). V lost 3 bases to trimming and J lost 6 bases, with 16 bases between them. This CDR3 comprises 14 residues. CDR1 and CDR2 (germline): DFQATT, SNEGSKA (reference sequence).